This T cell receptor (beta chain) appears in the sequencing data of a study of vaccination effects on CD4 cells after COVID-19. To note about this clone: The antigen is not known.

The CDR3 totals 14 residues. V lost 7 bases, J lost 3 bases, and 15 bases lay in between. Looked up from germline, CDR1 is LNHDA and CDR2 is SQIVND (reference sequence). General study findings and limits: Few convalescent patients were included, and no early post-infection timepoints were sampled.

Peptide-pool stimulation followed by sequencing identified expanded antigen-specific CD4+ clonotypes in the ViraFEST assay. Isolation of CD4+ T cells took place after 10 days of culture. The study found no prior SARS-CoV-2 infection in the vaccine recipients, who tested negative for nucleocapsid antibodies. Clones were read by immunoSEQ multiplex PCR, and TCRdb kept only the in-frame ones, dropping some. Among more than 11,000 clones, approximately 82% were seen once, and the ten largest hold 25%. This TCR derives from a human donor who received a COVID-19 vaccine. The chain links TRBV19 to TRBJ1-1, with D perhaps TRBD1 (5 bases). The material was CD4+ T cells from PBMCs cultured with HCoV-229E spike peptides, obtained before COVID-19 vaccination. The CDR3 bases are TGTGCCAGTAAAACCCTCAGGGTGGACACTGAAGCTTTCTTT. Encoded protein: CASKTLRVDTEAFF.